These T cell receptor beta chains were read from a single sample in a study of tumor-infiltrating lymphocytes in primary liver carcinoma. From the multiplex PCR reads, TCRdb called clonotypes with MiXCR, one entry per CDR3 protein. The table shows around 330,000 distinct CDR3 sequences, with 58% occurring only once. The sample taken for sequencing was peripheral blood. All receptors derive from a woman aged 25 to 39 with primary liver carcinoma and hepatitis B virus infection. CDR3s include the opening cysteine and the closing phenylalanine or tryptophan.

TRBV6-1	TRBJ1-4	CASSEALVGANEKLFF
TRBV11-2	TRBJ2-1	CASSLAPGGVWNEQFF
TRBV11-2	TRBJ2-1	CARSLMRNEKFF
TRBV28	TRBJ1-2	CASRRVRDYGYTF
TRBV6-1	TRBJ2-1	CVSSLFRVFGEQFF
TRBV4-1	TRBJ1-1	CASSQAGGRTRLRAFF
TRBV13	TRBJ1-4	CASSPGGEKLFF
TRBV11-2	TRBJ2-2	CASSLVEPGGELFF
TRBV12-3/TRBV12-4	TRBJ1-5	CASSPAGSNQPQHF
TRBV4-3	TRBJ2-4	CDSSQDRVGGLVNIQYF
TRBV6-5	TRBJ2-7	CASIGGTYEQYF
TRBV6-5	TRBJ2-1	CASSLLAGGGEQFF
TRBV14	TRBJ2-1	CASSITPGDLRNRQFF
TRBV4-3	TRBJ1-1	CTSSQIGTEPPEAFF
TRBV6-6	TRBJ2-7	CASSYGEVRGWSYEQYF
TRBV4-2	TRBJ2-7	CASSQDAAGCSYEQYF
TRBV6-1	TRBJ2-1	CASSETRTSGRVREQFF
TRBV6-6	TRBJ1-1	CVSVVLTEAFF
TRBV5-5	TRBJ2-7	CASIPGDSYEQYF
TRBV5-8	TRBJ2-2	CASSLGAGELFF
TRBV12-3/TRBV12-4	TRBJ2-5	CASSFTSGRAGTQYF
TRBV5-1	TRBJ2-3	CASSLNGPTSTDTQYF
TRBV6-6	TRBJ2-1	CASSLTAQGQFF
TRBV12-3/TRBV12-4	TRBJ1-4	CASSGVITTNEKLFF
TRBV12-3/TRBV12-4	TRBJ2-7	CTSSCWDTLYEQYF
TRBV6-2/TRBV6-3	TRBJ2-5	CASSYLSAQETQYF
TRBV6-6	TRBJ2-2	CASSGTPNTGELFF
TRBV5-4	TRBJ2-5	CASSSGSGLAGRETQYF
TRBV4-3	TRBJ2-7	CASSQDQWTGREQYF
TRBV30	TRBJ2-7	CAWRQGPRSSYEQYF
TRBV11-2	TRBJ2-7	CASSWGSYELYF
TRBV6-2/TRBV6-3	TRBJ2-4	CASSYRGLPNIQYF
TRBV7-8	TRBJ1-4	CASSPGTPVGKLFF
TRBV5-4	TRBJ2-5	CASRVGQKGTQYF
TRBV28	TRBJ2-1	CASGGRLAESLRGEQFF
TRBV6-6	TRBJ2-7	CASSYATSYEQYF
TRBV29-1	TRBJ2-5	CSVDGTGDQETQYF
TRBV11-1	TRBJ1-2	CASSFLTGSYGYTF
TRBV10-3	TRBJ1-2	CAINHNNYGYTF
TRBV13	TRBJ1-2	CASSLGLGAGYGYTF
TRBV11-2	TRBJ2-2	CASNLAGGGLNTGELFF
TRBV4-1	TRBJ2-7	CASSHGLQGRNF
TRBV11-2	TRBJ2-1	CASSLSGRSYNEQFF
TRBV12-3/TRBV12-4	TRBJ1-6	CASSPSHSPLHF
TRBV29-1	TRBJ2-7	CSADGQGEQYF
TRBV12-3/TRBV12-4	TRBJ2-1	CASNLSGTSGLEQLF
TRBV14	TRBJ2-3	CAISSMGPDTQYF
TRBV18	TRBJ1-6	CASLGQPNSPLHF
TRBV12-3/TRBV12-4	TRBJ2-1	CASRLQGIGQFF
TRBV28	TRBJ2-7	CASSPRDYEYEQYF